This T cell receptor beta chain originates from a study of blood T cell repertoires in COVID-19. Study overall: Whether acute or convalescent, the COVID-19 samples came from the United States, Italy and Spain. PBMCs, B-cell-depleted T cells, or T cells provided the cDNA or gDNA that made up the material.

This clone has just a few counts. Produced via immunoSEQ multiplex PCR; TCRdb's table is partial and in-frame only. The sample contains about 52,000 clones, over 75% of which appear only once. Germline CDR1 is LGHNA and CDR2 is YNFKEQ. The CDR3 covers 15 residues. V was pared by 1 base and J by 7 bases, with 16 bases between. This chain uses TRBV4-2 with TRBJ1-2; weak D call: TRBD1 (5 bases). The sample comprised peripheral blood. This receptor was taken from a man in his 70s with acute or convalescent COVID-19. The CDR3 region is CASSQAGGGTSGYTF. DNA of the CDR3: TGTGCCAGCAGCCAAGCTGGGGGAGGAACGTCTGGCTACACCTTC.